This T cell receptor beta chain derives from a study of spatial heterogeneity in lung cancer. For the study at large: Consistently, beta-chain sequences turned up in larger numbers than alpha-chain sequences did.

CDR3 length equals 18 residues. Germline V CDR1 and CDR2: LGHDT, YNNKEL (reference sequence). Trimming shortened V by 5 bases and J by 0 bases, and 20 bases separated the two germline ends. This clonotype was detected many times. Its antigen is unidentified. The sample's time point: sample taken at primary tumor resection. Without sorting, whole RNA was sequenced from tumor, nontumor lung or frozen PBMC. Patients with untreated early-stage non-small cell lung cancer, numbering more than 55, were the donors. TCRdb re-called the 5' RACE reads with MiXCR, one entry per CDR3 protein. The profile shows 28,000 or so distinct CDR3 sequences, about 8.8% of them singletons. Study results and caveats: At tumor resection, ubiquitous expanded TCRs were detected in blood more often than later.

The source is a female donor with early-stage non-small cell lung cancer. This material consisted of PBMCs, taken at surgery. The J gene is TRBJ1-3, the V gene TRBV3-1; tentative D call: TRBD1 (5 bases). The CDR3 DNA reads TGTGCCAGCAGCTTCTTGGGGGGACGCAAAAACTCTGGAAACACCATATATTTT. As protein: CASSFLGGRKNSGNTIYF.